This T cell receptor (beta chain) is drawn from a study of early T cells in non-severe SARS-CoV-2 infection. Overall study: Unpaired chains resulted from sequencing bulk RNA of unsorted whole blood.

The CDR3 has 14 amino acids. Germline V gives CDR1 MNHEY, CDR2 SVGEGT. The ends lost 4 bases at V and 4 bases at J; junction bases unmatched: 2. Regarding the study as a whole: VDJdb matching, biased toward anti-spike CD8 responses, missed private and CD4 specificities.

This clonotype was observed a handful of times. No antigen is known for it. Unique molecular identifier tags were affixed to discrete cDNA molecules. TCRdb re-derived calls from the 5' RACE reads in MiXCR, one entry per CDR3 protein. The sample holds about 58,000 distinct CDR3 sequences, 9.5% to 15% seen once. The sequenced sample was whole blood. The clonotype originates from an adult who was a healthcare worker with PCR-confirmed SARS-CoV-2 infection or an uninfected control (not recorded which). The chain recombines TRBV6-2 or TRBV6-3 with TRBJ1-2; 11 nucleotides agree with TRBD1. This chain's CDR3 is CASSWTGGLYGYTF. DNA for the CDR3: TGTGCCAGCAGTTGGACAGGGGGCCTCTATGGCTACACCTTC.